Listed here are 12 T cell receptor beta chains from one sample, sequenced in a study of tumor-infiltrating lymphocytes in primary liver carcinoma. RNA was extracted from whole blood without cell sorting, alongside germline DNA. The template, approximately 500 ng total RNA, yielded TCR beta cDNA made with a constant-region primer. Three nested multiplex PCR rounds of slightly modified ARM-PCR generated TCR beta libraries. Amplification in the first two PCR rounds was performed using TRBV1-TRBV30 forward primers and a C-beta reverse primer for roughly 10 cycles each. TCRdb processed the multiplex PCR reads anew with MiXCR; each CDR3 protein has one entry. The table shows some 320,000 distinct CDR3 sequences, with 55% to 65% occurring only once. Sequenced input: peripheral blood. The receptors shown here come from a middle-aged man with primary liver carcinoma and hepatitis B virus infection.

Written as DNA, the CDR3 is TGTGCCAGCAGCGAAGCCCCCGGGCCCCAGCATTTT. It codes for CASSEAPGPQHF. The V gene is TRBV25-1, the J gene TRBJ1-5; D unclear. The CDR3 is 12 residues long. Looked up from germline, CDR1 is MGHDK and CDR2 is SYGVNS. V was shortened by 6 bases and J by 9 bases, with 12 bases between the two germline ends.

About this clonotype itself: The junction departs from the called germline gene at one end, perhaps through a read error. The chain uses TRBV6-1 and TRBJ1-1; the D gene is possibly TRBD1 (6 bases). Germline V CDR1 and CDR2: MNHNS, SASEGT. The CDR3 runs 13 residues. The DNA for the CDR3 is TGTGCCTGCAGTGCACAGGGTAGGACTGGAGCTTTCTTT. It codes for CACSAQGRTGAFF.

A note on this clonotype: This may stem from a read error, because a much larger clone lies one nucleotide away. The V gene is TRBV6-1, the J gene TRBJ1-2; 9 bases line up with TRBD1. J was trimmed by 13 bases and V by 10 bases; bases with no gene match: 13. The CDR3 runs 12 residues. Germline CDR1 reads MNHNS; CDR2 reads SASEGT. CDR3 nucleotide sequence: TGTGCCAACAGCCCCGACAGGGGGACTCGCACCTTC. Translation gives CANSPDRGTRTF.

This clonotype was found once. This could be a read error, since a much larger clone is one nucleotide away. This sequence joins TRBV6-6 and TRBJ1-5; D gene ambiguous. The CDR3 runs to 15 residues. V was pared by 6 bases and J by 0 bases, with 12 bases between. Germline V gene sequence: CDR1 MNHNY, CDR2 SVGAGI (reference sequence). The CDR3 DNA sequence: TGTGCCAGCAGACAAGAGACTTATAGCAATCAGCCCCAGCATTTT. It codes for CASRQETYSNQPQHF.

In its sample, this clonotype was seen many times. The V gene is TRBV29-1, the J gene TRBJ2-1; 12 bases match TRBD1. V dropped 7 bases and J dropped 6; count of bases not matched to a gene: 4. Per germline, CDR1 SQVTM and CDR2 ANQGSEA. CDR3 length equals 13 residues. The CDR3 sequence is CSGDRGLGNEQFF. For the CDR3, the DNA is TGCAGCGGGGACAGGGGGCTCGGCAATGAGCAGTTCTTC.

At least ten counts were recorded for this clonotype. The J gene is TRBJ2-2, the V gene TRBV5-4, with 8 positions matching TRBD2. CDR3 length: 17 residues. CDR1 and CDR2 (germline): SGHNT, YYREEE (reference sequence). J gave up 6 bases and V 4 bases, and 14 bases lay outside the gene matches. The CDR3 nucleotides are TGTGCCAGCAGCGATAGAGGAGCGGGAGAGTTCGCCGGGGAGCTGTTTTTT. Amino acids: CASSDRGAGEFAGELFF.

As to this clonotype: Mismatch with germline at one junction end may stem from a read error. V and J are TRBV11-2 and TRBJ1-1; D not resolved. The CDR3 totals 15 residues. The germline V gene has CDR1 SGHAT and CDR2 FQNNGV. CDR3 bases: TGTGCCACCAGCCTAGACGGTCGCAGGAACACTGAAGCTTTCTTT. Amino acid sequence: CATSLDGRRNTEAFF.

Note on this clonotype: The conserved final phenylalanine or tryptophan is absent from the CDR3, which likely points to a read error. The DNA is omitted, as the CDR3 cannot be located on it reliably, and the CDR3 follows TCRdb's listing. This rearrangement joins TRBV12-3 or TRBV12-4 to TRBJ2-1; the table's TRBD2 call for D was not verified on the DNA. 16 amino acids form the CDR3, both terminal residues included. The CDR3 loop reads CASSGPRRTPPDELFL.

This clonotype was seen a few times. At one end the junction does not follow the germline gene, possibly because of a read error. The chain recombines TRBV2 with TRBJ2-7, with D hard to call. Germline V gene data show CDR1 as SNHLY and CDR2 as FYNNEI. The length of the CDR3 is 11 residues. DNA of the CDR3: TGTGCCAGCAGTGAAGCGCTTCAGGCTACTTTC. The encoded protein is CASSEALQATF.

As to this clonotype: This may come from a read error, since a much larger clone is one base off. This sequence joins TRBV5-6 and TRBJ2-4, with D possibly called TRBD1 or TRBD2 (7 bases each). The germline V and J ends were trimmed by 1 base and 5 bases, with 13 bases remaining between them. Germline V gives CDR1 SGHDT, CDR2 YYEEEE. The CDR3 is 15 residues long. DNA for the CDR3: TGTGCCAGCAGCTTGCAGGGGGGGTCCCAAAACATTCAGTACTTC. Its protein is CASSLQGGSQNIQYF.

V gene TRBV30 combines with J gene TRBJ1-5; 9 bases map to TRBD1. The germline CDR1 and CDR2 sequences are GTSNPN and SVGIG (reference sequence). The J segment lost 5 bases and the V segment lost 2 bases, leaving 10 bases of the junction unmatched. The CDR3 sequence is 16 residues long. Here the CDR3 reads CAWSPRQGVSYQPQHF. CDR3 bases: TGTGCCTGGAGTCCTCGACAGGGGGTGAGCTATCAGCCCCAGCATTTT.

The V and J genes are TRBV28 and TRBJ1-2; D gene unclear. V was cut by 7 bases and J by 3 bases, with 9 bases left in between. This CDR3 region has 12 residues. The germline V gene encodes CDR1 MDHEN and CDR2 SYDVKM. The CDR3 protein is CASKPADYGYTF. The CDR3 coding sequence is TGTGCCAGCAAGCCGGCTGACTATGGCTACACCTTC.